The rows below give T cell receptor beta chains drawn from one sample of a study of shared T cell receptors in the human thymus. The assay was immunoSEQ multiplex PCR, and TCRdb's table has in-frame clones only and misses some. This sample has 600,000 or so clones, with around 87% found just once. These data were also filed under a second study, of human thymus T cells.

Sequencing was carried out using thymocytes. The receptor source for this set is a boy less than two years old with a congenital heart defect. Each CDR3 is given with its conserved first and last residue. Fields, in order: clone size, J gene, D gene, V gene, CDR3 protein, CDR3 DNA. D genes are given only for firm matches. Clone size, where shown, is once, few, many, or a class for clones that have expanded.

>NA|TRBJ2-7|NA|TRBV5-4
CASTSPDSGTYEQYF
TGTGCCAGCACCTCGCCGGACAGTGGGACCTACGAGCAGTACTTC
>once|TRBJ1-3|NA|TRBV25-1
CASSAYHRADSGNTIYF
TGTGCCAGCAGTGCTTACCACAGGGCCGACTCTGGAAACACCATATATTTT
>NA|TRBJ1-5|TRBD1|TRBV6-6
CASSWDRDGPQHF
TGTGCCAGCAGTTGGGACAGGGATGGGCCCCAGCATTTT
>NA|TRBJ2-3|NA|TRBV11-2
CASSLEEVGDTQYF
TGTGCCAGCAGCTTAGAGGAGGTAGGAGATACGCAGTATTTT
>NA|TRBJ2-7|NA|TRBV25-1
CASSEYGMGPSSEQYF
TGTGCCAGCAGTGAATATGGCATGGGCCCCTCGTCCGAGCAGTACTTC
>NA|TRBJ2-2|TRBD2|TRBV19
CASSSSLAGGHTGELFF
TGTGCCAGTAGTAGCTCTCTAGCGGGGGGGCACACCGGGGAGCTGTTTTTT
>NA|TRBJ2-7|TRBD2|TRBV4-3
CASSQWTSHTYEQYF
TGCGCCAGCAGCCAGTGGACTAGTCATACCTACGAGCAGTACTTC
>once|TRBJ2-2|TRBD2|TRBV15
CATSRPGTRELTGELFF
TGTGCCACCAGCAGGCCCGGGACTAGAGAATTAACCGGGGAGCTGTTTTTT
>NA|TRBJ1-5|NA|TRBV2
CASNPPGGAAQPQHF
TGTGCCAGCAACCCACCCGGGGGGGCGGCTCAGCCCCAGCATTTT
>NA|TRBJ2-7|TRBD1|TRBV5-1
CASSATGGYFSYEQYF
TGCGCCAGCAGCGCCACAGGGGGCTATTTCTCCTACGAGCAGTACTTC
>NA|TRBJ1-4|TRBD1|TRBV5-6
CASSHRDSSNEKLFF
TGTGCCAGCAGCCATCGGGACAGTTCGAATGAAAAACTGTTTTTT
>NA|TRBJ1-2|TRBD1|TRBV5-6
CASSQAGTGSGYTF
TGTGCCAGCAGCCAGGCCGGGACAGGCTCTGGCTACACCTTC
>NA|TRBJ1-4|TRBD1|TRBV19
CASSPWTGEEKLFF
TGTGCCAGTTCCCCATGGACAGGGGAGGAAAAACTGTTTTTT
>NA|TRBJ2-7|TRBD2|TRBV4-1
CASSQDGGLAGGHDEQYF
TGCGCCAGCAGCCAAGACGGGGGACTAGCGGGAGGGCATGACGAGCAGTACTTC
>once|TRBJ1-4|TRBD1|TRBV19
CASSMRAGGSWEKLFF
TGTGCCAGTAGTATGCGGGCAGGGGGCTCGTGGGAAAAACTGTTTTTT
>NA|TRBJ2-1|NA|TRBV14
CASSLFFGEINNEQFF
TGTGCCAGCAGCCTCTTTTTCGGGGAAATCAACAATGAGCAGTTCTTC
>once|TRBJ2-2|TRBD2|TRBV5-6
CASSSSGRTNTGELFF
TGTGCCAGCAGTTCTAGCGGGAGAACGAACACCGGGGAGCTGTTTTTT
>NA|TRBJ1-2|TRBD1|TRBV7-8
CASSWRTGGGGYTF
TGTGCCAGCAGCTGGAGGACAGGGGGGGGCGGCTACACCTTC
>NA|TRBJ1-3|TRBD1|TRBV4-1
CASSHLGQGGGNTIYF
TGCGCCAGCAGCCACCTGGGACAGGGCGGCGGAAACACCATATATTTT
>NA|TRBJ2-3|TRBD2|TRBV12-5
CASGHSGTSGNCGTQYF
TGTGCTAGTGGTCACTCCGGGACTAGCGGGAATTGTGGTACGCAGTATTTT
>NA|TRBJ2-1|NA|TRBV7-2
CASSLARVGGNEQFF
TGTGCCAGCAGCTTAGCTCGAGTAGGAGGGAATGAGCAGTTCTTC
>NA|TRBJ1-1|NA|TRBV5-1
CASSCDRSLCEAFF
TGCGCCAGCAGCTGCGACAGGTCCCTTTGTGAAGCTTTCTTT
>NA|TRBJ2-7|TRBD1|TRBV10-3
CAIKRTGNHEQYF
TGTGCCATCAAAAGGACAGGGAACCACGAGCAGTACTTC
>NA|TRBJ2-1|TRBD2|TRBV13
CASSSLRLAGGDNEQFF
TGTGCCAGCAGCTCGCTACGACTAGCGGGGGGGGACAATGAGCAGTTCTTC
>NA|TRBJ1-1|TRBD1|TRBV28
CASSLWTGEYTEAFF
TGTGCCAGCAGTTTATGGACAGGGGAATACACTGAAGCTTTCTTT
>NA|TRBJ2-3|TRBD1|TRBV27
CASKDGDRAADTQYF
TGTGCCAGCAAGGACGGGGACAGGGCGGCAGATACGCAGTATTTT
>NA|TRBJ1-5|NA|TRBV12-2
CASRLGQGNQPQHF
TGTGCAAGTCGCCTAGGACAGGGCAATCAGCCCCAGCATTTT
>NA|TRBJ1-2|NA|TRBV29-1
CSVEDLHWQGMGYTF
TGCAGCGTTGAAGATCTTCATTGGCAGGGGATGGGCTACACCTTC
>NA|TRBJ2-5|NA|TRBV11-2
CASSLEGEETQYF
TGTGCCAGCAGTCTAGAGGGAGAAGAGACCCAGTACTTC